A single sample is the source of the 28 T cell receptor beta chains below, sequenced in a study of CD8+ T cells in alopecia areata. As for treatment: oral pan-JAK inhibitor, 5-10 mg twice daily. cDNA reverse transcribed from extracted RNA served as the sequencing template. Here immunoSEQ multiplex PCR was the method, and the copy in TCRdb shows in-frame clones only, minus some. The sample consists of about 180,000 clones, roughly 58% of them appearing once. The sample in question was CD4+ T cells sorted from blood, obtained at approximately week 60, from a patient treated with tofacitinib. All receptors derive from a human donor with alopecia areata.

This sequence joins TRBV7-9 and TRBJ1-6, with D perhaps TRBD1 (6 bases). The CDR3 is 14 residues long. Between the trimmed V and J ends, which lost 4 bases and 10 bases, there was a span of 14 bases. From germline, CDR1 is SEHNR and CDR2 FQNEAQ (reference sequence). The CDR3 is CASSWDNIESPLHF. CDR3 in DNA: TGTGCCAGCAGCTGGGACAATATAGAATCACCCCTCCACTTT. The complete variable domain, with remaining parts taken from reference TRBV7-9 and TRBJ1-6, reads DTGVSQNPRHKITKRGQNVTFRCDPISEHNRLYWYRQTLGQGPEFLTYFQNEAQLEKSRLLSDRFSAERPKGSFSTLEIQRTEQGDSAMYLCASSWDNIESPLHFGNGTRLTVT.

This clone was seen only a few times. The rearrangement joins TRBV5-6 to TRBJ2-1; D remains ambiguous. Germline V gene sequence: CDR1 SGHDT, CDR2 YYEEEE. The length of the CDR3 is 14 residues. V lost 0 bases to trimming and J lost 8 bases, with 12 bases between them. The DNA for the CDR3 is TGTGCCAGCAGCTTGGGTCTCCTATTCGATGAGCAGTTCTTC. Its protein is CASSLGLLFDEQFF.

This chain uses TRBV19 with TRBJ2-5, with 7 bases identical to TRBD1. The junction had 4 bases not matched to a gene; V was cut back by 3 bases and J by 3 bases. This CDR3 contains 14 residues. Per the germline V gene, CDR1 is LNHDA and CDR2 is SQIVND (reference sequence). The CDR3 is CASSIVGTEETQYF. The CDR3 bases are TGTGCCAGTAGTATTGTCGGGACAGAAGAGACCCAGTACTTC.

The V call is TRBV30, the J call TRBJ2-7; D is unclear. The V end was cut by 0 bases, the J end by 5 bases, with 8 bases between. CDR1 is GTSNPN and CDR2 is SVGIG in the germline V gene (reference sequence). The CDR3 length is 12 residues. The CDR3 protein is CAWSVVWNEQYF. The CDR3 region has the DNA TGTGCCTGGAGTGTCGTTTGGAACGAGCAGTACTTC.

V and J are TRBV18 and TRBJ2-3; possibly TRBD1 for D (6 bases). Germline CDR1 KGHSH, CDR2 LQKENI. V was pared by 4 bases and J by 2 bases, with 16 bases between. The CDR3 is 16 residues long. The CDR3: CASSLIGQTFTDTQYF. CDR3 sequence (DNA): TGTGCCAGCTCACTTATTGGACAGACTTTCACAGATACGCAGTATTTT.

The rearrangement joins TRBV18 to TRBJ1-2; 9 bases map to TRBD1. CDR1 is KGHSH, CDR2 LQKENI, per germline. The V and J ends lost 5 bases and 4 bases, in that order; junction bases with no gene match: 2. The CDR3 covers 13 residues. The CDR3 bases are TGTGCCAGCTCAGCACAGGGGGCCTATGGCTACACCTTC. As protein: CASSAQGAYGYTF.

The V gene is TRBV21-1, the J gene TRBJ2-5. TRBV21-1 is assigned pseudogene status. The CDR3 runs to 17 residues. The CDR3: CASSPTWGTAWQETQYF. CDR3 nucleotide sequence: TGTGCCAGCAGCCCAACGTGGGGTACGGCCTGGCAAGAGACCCAGTACTTC.

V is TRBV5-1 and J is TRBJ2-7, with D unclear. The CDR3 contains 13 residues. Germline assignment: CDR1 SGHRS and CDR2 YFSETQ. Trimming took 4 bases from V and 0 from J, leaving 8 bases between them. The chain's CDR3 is CASSLTASYEQYF. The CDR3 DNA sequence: TGCGCCAGCAGCCTTACAGCCTCCTACGAGCAGTACTTC.

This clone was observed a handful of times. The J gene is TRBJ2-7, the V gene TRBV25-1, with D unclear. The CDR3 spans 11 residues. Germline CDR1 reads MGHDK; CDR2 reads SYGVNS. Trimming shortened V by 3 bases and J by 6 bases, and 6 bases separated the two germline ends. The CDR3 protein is CASSEGLEQYF. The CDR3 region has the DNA TGTGCCAGCAGTGAGGGTCTCGAGCAGTACTTC.

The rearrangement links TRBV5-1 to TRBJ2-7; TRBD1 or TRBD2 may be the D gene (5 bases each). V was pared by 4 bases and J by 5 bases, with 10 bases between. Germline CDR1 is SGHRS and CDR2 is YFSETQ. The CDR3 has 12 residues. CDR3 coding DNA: TGCGCCAGCAGCCAGGGAGTCCACGAGCAGTACTTC. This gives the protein CASSQGVHEQYF. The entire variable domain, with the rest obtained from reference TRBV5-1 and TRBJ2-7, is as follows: KAGVTQTPRYLIKTRGQQVTLSCSPISGHRSVSWYQQTPGQGLQFLFEYFSETQRNKGNFPGRFSGRQFSNSRSEMNVSTLELGDSALYLCASSQGVHEQYFGPGTRLTVT.

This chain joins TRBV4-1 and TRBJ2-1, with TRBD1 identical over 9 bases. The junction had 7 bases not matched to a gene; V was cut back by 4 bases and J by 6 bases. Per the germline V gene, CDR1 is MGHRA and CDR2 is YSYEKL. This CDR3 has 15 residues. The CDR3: CASSRPGQGSNEQFF. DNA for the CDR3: TGCGCCAGCAGCCGCCCGGGACAGGGTAGCAATGAGCAGTTCTTC.

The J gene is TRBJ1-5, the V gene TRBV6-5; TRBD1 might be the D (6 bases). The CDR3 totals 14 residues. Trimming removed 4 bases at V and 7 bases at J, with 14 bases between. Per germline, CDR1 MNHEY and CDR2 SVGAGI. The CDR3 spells CASSSGQSRQPQHF. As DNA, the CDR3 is TGTGCCAGCAGTTCCGGACAGTCGCGACAGCCCCAGCATTTT.

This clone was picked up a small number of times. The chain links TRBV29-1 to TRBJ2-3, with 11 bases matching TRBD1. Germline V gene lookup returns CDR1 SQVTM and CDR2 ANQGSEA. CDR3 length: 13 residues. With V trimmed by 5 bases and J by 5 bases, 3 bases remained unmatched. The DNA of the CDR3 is TGCAGCGTTCGGGACAGGGGGGTAGATACGCAGTATTTT. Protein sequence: CSVRDRGVDTQYF.

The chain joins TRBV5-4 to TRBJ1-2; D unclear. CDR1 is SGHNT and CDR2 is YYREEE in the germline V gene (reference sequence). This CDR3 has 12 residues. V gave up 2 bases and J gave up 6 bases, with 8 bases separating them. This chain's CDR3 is CASSLLGNGYTF. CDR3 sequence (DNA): TGTGCCAGCAGCTTATTAGGGAATGGCTACACCTTC.

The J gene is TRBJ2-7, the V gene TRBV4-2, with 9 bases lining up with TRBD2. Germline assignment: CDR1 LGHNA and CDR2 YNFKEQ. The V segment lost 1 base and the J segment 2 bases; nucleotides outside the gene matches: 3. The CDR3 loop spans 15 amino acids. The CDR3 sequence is CASSQALAGTYEQYF. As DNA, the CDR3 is TGTGCCAGCAGCCAAGCGCTAGCGGGGACCTACGAGCAGTACTTC.

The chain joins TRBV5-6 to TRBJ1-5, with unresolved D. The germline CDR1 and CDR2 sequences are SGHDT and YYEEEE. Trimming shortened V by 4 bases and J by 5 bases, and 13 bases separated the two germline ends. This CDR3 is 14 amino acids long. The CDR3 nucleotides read TGTGCCAGCAGCCTCCAAAACAAGGATCAGCCCCAGCATTTT. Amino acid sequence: CASSLQNKDQPQHF.

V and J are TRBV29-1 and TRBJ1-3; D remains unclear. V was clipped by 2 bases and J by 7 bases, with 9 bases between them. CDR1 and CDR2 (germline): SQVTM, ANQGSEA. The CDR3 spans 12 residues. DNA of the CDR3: TGCAGCGTTGAAAATCAAGGGAACACCATATATTTT. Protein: CSVENQGNTIYF.

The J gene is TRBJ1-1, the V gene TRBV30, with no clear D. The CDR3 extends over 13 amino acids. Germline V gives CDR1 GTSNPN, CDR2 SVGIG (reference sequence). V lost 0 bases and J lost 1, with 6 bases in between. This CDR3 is CAWSVWQNTEAFF. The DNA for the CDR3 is TGTGCCTGGAGTGTATGGCAGAACACTGAAGCTTTCTTT.

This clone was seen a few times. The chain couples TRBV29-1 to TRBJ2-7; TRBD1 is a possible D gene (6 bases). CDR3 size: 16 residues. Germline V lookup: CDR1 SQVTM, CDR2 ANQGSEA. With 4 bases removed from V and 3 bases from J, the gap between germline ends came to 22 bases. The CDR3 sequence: CSVVRDTGSFHYEQYF. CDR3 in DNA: TGCAGCGTTGTCCGGGACACAGGGTCTTTCCACTACGAGCAGTACTTC.

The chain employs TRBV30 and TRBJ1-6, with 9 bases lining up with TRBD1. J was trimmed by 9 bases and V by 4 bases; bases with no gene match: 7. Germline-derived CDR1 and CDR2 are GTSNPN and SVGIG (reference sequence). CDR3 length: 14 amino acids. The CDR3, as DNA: TGTGCCTGGAATCGGGACAGGGAAGGTTCACCCCTCCACTTT. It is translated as CAWNRDREGSPLHF.

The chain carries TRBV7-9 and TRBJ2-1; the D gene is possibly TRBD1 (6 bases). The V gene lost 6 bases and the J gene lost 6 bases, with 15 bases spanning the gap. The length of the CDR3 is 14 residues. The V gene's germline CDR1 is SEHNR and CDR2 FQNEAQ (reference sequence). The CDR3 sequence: CASRNRDIGNEQFF. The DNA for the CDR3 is TGTGCCAGCAGGAACCGGGACATTGGCAATGAGCAGTTCTTC.

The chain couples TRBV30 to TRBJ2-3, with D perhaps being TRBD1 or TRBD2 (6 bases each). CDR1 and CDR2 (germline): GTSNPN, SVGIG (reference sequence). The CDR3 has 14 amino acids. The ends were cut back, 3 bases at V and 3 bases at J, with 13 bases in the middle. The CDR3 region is CAWRGGRKTDTQYF. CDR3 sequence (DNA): TGTGCCTGGAGAGGGGGGCGAAAAACAGATACGCAGTATTTT.

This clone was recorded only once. CDR3 DNA: TGTGCCAGCAGCCAACCGGGACTCACGAGCACCGGGGAGCTGTTTTTT. Protein sequence: CASSQPGLTSTGELFF. This chain connects TRBV7-9 to TRBJ2-2; the D gene is possibly TRBD2 (6 bases). Germline CDR1 and CDR2: SEHNR and FQNEAQ (reference sequence). Trimming shortened V by 5 bases and J by 4 bases, and 17 bases separated the two germline ends. CDR3 length: 16 amino acids.

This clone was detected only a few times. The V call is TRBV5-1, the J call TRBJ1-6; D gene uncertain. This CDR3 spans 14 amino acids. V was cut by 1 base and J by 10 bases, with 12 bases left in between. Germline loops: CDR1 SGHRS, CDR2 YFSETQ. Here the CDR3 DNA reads TGCGCCAGCAGCTTGAGTACAGTCGGCTCACCCCTCCACTTT. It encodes CASSLSTVGSPLHF.

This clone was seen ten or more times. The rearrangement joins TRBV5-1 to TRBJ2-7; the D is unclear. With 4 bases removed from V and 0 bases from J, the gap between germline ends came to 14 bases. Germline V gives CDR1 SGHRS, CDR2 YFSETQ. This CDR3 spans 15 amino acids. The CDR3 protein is CASSQSPHYSYEQYF. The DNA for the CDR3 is TGCGCCAGCAGCCAGAGCCCACATTACTCCTACGAGCAGTACTTC.

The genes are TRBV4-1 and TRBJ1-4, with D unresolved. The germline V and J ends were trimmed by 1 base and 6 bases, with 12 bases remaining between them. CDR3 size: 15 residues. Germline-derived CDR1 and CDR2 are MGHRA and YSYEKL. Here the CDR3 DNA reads TGCGCCAGCAGCCAAGGGCGGAGCCGCGATGAAAAACTGTTTTTT. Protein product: CASSQGRSRDEKLFF.

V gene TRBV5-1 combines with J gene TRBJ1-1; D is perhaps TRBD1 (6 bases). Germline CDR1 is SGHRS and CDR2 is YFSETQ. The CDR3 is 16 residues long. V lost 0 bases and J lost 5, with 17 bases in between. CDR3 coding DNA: TGCGCCAGCAGCTTGGATGGGGCAGGGGTCGGAACTGAAGCTTTCTTT. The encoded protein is CASSLDGAGVGTEAFF.

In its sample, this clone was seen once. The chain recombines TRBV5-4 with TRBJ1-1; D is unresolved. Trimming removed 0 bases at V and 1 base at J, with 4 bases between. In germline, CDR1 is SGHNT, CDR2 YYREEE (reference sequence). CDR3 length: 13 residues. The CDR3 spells CASSLATNTEAFF. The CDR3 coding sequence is TGTGCCAGCAGCTTGGCAACGAACACTGAAGCTTTCTTT.